This T cell receptor beta chain was retrieved from a study of T cell responses to AZD1222 COVID-19 vaccine. Study-level results: Sampling captured repertoires only after the peak T cell response.

Turning to this clone: Its antigen is unidentified.

Assay: immunoSEQ multiplex PCR; the TCRdb copy retains only in-frame clones and omits some. The sample has approximately 150,000 clones, around 90% seen once; the top ten hold about 3.3%. Source: peripheral blood, taken 28 days after the second AZD1222 dose. This TCR was sampled from an adult who received the AZD1222 COVID-19 vaccine.

The CDR3 sequence: CASSLVKLTRVYGYTF. For the CDR3, the DNA is TGTGCCAGCAGCTTGGTGAAGTTAACTAGAGTGTATGGCTACACCTTC. This chain connects TRBV5-8 to TRBJ1-2; no clear D. V lost 0 bases to trimming and J lost 5 bases, with 17 bases between them. Per the germline V gene, CDR1 is SGHTS and CDR2 is YDEGEE. The CDR3 has 16 residues.